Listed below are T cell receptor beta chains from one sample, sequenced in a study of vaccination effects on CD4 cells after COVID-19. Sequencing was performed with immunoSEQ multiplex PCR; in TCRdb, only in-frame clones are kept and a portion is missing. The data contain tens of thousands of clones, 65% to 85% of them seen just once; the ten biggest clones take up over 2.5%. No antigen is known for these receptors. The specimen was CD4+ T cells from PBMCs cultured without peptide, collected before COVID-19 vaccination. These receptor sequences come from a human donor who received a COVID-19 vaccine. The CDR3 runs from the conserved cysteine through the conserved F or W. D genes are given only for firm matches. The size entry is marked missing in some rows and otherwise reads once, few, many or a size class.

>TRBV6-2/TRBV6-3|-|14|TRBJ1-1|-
CASSTGRWDTEAFF
TGTGCCAGCAGTACGGGACGATGGGACACTGAAGCTTTCTTT
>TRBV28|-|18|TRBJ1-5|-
CASRTDRLRFSRDQPQHF
TGTGCCAGCAGGACTGACAGGTTAAGATTTAGCCGGGATCAGCCCCAGCATTTT
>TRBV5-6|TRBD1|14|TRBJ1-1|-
CASSFRDRVAEAFF
TGTGCCAGCAGCTTCCGGGACAGGGTCGCTGAAGCTTTCTTT
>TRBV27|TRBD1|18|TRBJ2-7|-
CASSPLTGGIQRIYEQYF
TGTGCCAGCAGTCCGTTGACAGGGGGCATTCAAAGGATCTACGAGCAGTACTTC
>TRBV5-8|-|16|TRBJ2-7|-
CASSWNGGRPAYEQYF
TGTGCCAGCAGCTGGAATGGGGGGAGACCAGCCTACGAGCAGTACTTC
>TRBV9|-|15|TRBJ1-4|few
CASSVEVGRSEKLFF
TGTGCCAGCAGCGTAGAAGTAGGGCGAAGCGAAAAACTGTTTTTT
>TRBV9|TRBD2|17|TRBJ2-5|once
CASSVGSGRTGQETQYF
TGTGCCAGCAGCGTTGGTAGCGGGAGAACGGGGCAAGAGACCCAGTACTTC
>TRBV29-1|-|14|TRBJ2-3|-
CSVVRQGSTDTQYF
TGCAGCGTTGTTCGCCAGGGGAGCACAGATACGCAGTATTTT
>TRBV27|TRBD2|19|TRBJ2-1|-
CASSLRYTRTSGSYNEQFF
TGTGCCAGCAGTTTACGCTATACCAGGACTAGCGGGAGCTACAATGAGCAGTTCTTC
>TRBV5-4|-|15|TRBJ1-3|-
CASSFGSSAGNTIYF
TGTGCCAGCAGCTTCGGCAGTTCGGCTGGAAACACCATATATTTT
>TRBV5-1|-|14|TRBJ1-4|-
CASSTGYNNEKLFF
TGCGCCAGCAGTACAGGGTACAATAATGAAAAACTGTTTTTT
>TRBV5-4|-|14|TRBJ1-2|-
CASSPGAANYGYTF
TGTGCCAGCAGCCCCGGGGCGGCCAACTATGGCTACACCTTC
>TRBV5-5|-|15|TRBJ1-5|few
CASSLEAEANQPQHF
TGTGCCAGCAGCTTGGAGGCAGAGGCCAATCAGCCCCAGCATTTT
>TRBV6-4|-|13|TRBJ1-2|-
CASSDRGNYGYTF
TGTGCCAGCAGTGACAGGGGGAACTATGGCTACACCTTC
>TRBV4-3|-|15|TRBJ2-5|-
CASSQADSKVFGVYF
TGCGCCAGCAGCCAAGCGGACAGTAAAGTCTTTGGGGTGTACTTC
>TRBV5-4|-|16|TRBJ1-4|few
CASTMGAGSANEKLFF
TGTGCCAGCACCATGGGGGCAGGGTCTGCTAATGAAAAACTGTTTTTT
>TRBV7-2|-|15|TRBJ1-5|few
CASSLVRYSNQPQHF
TGTGCCAGCAGCTTAGTCCGTTATAGCAATCAGCCCCAGCATTTT
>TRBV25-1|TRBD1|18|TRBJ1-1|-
CASSPNSRDRVGHTEAFF
TGTGCCAGCAGTCCTAATTCAAGGGACAGGGTGGGGCACACTGAAGCTTTCTTT
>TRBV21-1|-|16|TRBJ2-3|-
CASLEAGTGGTDTQYF
TGTGCCAGCCTCGAAGCGGGGACAGGGGGAACAGATACGCAGTATTTT
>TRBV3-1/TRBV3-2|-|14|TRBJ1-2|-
CASSQDIPNYGYTF
TGTGCCAGCAGCCAAGATATACCGAACTATGGCTACACCTTC
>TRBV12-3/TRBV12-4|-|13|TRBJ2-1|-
CASSLLIDNEQFF
TGTGCCAGCAGTCTTCTCATTGACAATGAGCAGTTCTTC
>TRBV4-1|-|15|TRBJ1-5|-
CASSEQKIDNQPQHF
TGCGCCAGCAGCGAACAGAAAATCGACAATCAGCCCCAGCATTTT
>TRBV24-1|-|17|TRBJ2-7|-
CATSDGGKGRRSYEQYF
TGTGCCACCAGTGATGGGGGCAAGGGGCGTCGCTCCTACGAGCAGTACTTC
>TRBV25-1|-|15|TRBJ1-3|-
CASSLAGGSGNTIYF
TGTGCCAGCAGTCTGGCAGGAGGCTCTGGAAACACCATATATTTT
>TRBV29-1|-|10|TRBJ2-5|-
CSVARETQYF
TGCAGCGTTGCCCGGGAGACCCAGTACTTC
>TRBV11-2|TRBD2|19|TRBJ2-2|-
CASSLRGQGLAENTGELFF
TGTGCCAGCAGCTTAAGAGGGCAGGGACTAGCGGAGAACACCGGGGAGCTGTTTTTT
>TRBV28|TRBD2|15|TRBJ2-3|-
CASSPGSGSTDTQYF
TGTGCCAGCAGCCCCGGTAGCGGGTCGACAGATACGCAGTATTTT
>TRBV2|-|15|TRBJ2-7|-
CASSPGVRQPYEQYF
TGTGCCAGCAGCCCTGGAGTTCGACAGCCCTACGAGCAGTACTTC
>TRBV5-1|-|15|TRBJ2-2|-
CASSAMMGNAGELFF
TGCGCCAGCAGCGCCATGATGGGGAACGCCGGGGAGCTGTTTTTT
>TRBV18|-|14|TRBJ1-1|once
CASSPKGQNTEAFF
TGTGCCAGCTCACCAAAGGGACAGAACACTGAAGCTTTCTTT
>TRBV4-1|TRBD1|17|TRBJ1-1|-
CASSRPVTGFLNTEAFF
TGCGCCAGCAGCCGACCCGTGACAGGGTTCCTGAACACTGAAGCTTTCTTT
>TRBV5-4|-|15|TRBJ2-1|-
CASHDAPTMGNEQFF
TGTGCCAGCCACGATGCCCCAACCATGGGAAATGAGCAGTTCTTC
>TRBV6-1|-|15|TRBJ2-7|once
CASSEGQVPIYEQYF
TGTGCCAGCAGTGAAGGACAGGTGCCTATCTACGAGCAGTACTTC
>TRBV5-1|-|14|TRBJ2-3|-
CASASGSPEDTQYF
TGCGCCAGCGCAAGCGGTTCCCCGGAGGATACGCAGTATTTT
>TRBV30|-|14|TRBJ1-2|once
CAWSVLGITYGYTF
TGTGCCTGGAGTGTACTCGGGATCACCTATGGCTACACCTTC
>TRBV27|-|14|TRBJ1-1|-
CASTKQGAWTEAFF
TGTGCCAGCACTAAACAGGGTGCATGGACTGAAGCTTTCTTT
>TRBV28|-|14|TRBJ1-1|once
CASTAGTMNTEAFF
TGTGCCAGCACGGCAGGGACTATGAACACTGAAGCTTTCTTT